These 12 T cell receptor beta chains were sequenced from one sample in a study of blood T cell repertoires in COVID-19. Clones were read by immunoSEQ multiplex PCR, and TCRdb kept only the in-frame ones, dropping some. The sample records over 65,000 clones, around 86% being singletons. The source material was peripheral blood. Every receptor here comes from a man in his thirties or forties with acute or convalescent COVID-19.

The gene calls are TRBV6-5 and TRBJ2-1, with TRBD2 matching over 10 bases. From germline, CDR1 is MNHEY and CDR2 SVGAGI. V lost 6 bases to trimming and J lost 9 bases; unmatched junction nucleotides: 8. The CDR3 sequence is 14 residues long. DNA for the CDR3: TGTGCCAGCAGACCCGTAGCGGGAGGTGTTGAGCAGTTCTTC. It encodes CASRPVAGGVEQFF.

The chain couples TRBV11-2 to TRBJ2-5, with D unresolved. The germline gives CDR1 SGHAT, CDR2 FQNNGV. V was pared by 1 base and J by 2 bases, with 8 bases between. This CDR3 spans 14 amino acids. The CDR3 spells CASSLVWQQETQYF. In DNA form, the CDR3 reads TGTGCCAGCAGCTTAGTATGGCAGCAAGAGACCCAGTACTTC.

The CDR3 DNA is TGTGCCACCAGTCATAGCACAGATACGCAGTATTTT. This encodes CATSHSTDTQYF. This chain connects TRBV15 to TRBJ2-3, with D unclear. V shed 6 bases and J shed 0 bases, with 4 bases lying between them. The CDR3 is made up of 12 amino acids. CDR1 is LNHNV, CDR2 YYDKDF, per germline (reference sequence).

This clone has a single count. The chain has TRBV30 and TRBJ2-5, with D perhaps matching TRBD1 (6 bases). CDR3 length: 16 amino acids. CDR1 and CDR2 (germline): GTSNPN, SVGIG (reference sequence). The ends were cut back, 3 bases at V and 4 bases at J, with 21 bases in the middle. CDR3 residues: CAWRGTGKRWSETQYF. DNA of the CDR3: TGTGCCTGGAGGGGAACAGGGAAAAGGTGGTCAGAGACCCAGTACTTC.

J is TRBJ2-1 and V is TRBV2; tentatively, D is TRBD2 (5 bases). V was shortened by 8 bases and J by 10 bases, with 18 bases between the two germline ends. Germline V gives CDR1 SNHLY, CDR2 FYNNEI. The CDR3 consists of 13 residues. The CDR3 region is CASEEDGLEEQFF. Written as DNA, the CDR3 is TGTGCCAGCGAGGAAGACGGACTTGAGGAGCAGTTCTTC.

This clone was counted a few times. The V call is TRBV30, the J call TRBJ1-6, with D unresolved. The CDR3 length is 13 residues. Trimming left V 8 bases short and J 5 bases short, with 13 bases between. Looked up from germline, CDR1 is GTSNPN and CDR2 is SVGIG (reference sequence). The CDR3 DNA is TGTGCCCTACAAGCGGATGATAATTCACCCCTCCACTTT. It is translated as CALQADDNSPLHF.

The chain recombines TRBV7-2 with TRBJ2-1; D gene unclear. The CDR3 has 13 residues. The V end was cut by 2 bases, the J end by 4 bases, with 6 bases between. The germline gives CDR1 SGHTA, CDR2 FQGNSA. The CDR3 DNA follows: TGTGCCAGCAGCTTATACGGGTACAATGAGCAGTTCTTC. It translates to CASSLYGYNEQFF.

The genes are TRBV7-9 and TRBJ2-1; D is perhaps TRBD2 (7 bases). Germline CDR1 reads SEHNR; CDR2 reads FQNEAQ (reference sequence). Trimming left V 1 base short and J 8 bases short, with 18 bases between. The length of the CDR3 is 16 residues. CDR3 amino acids: CASSLGVVGGQDEQFF. For the CDR3, the DNA is TGTGCCAGCAGCTTAGGCGTGGTCGGGGGGCAGGATGAGCAGTTCTTC.

The chain links TRBV6-5 to TRBJ2-1, with D perhaps matching TRBD2 (6 bases). The germline V and J ends were trimmed by 8 bases and 5 bases, with 16 bases remaining between them. The CDR3 contains 14 residues. The V gene's germline CDR1 is MNHEY and CDR2 SVGAGI. CDR3 DNA: TGTGCCAGCGGAGGTTCTAGCGCTAACAATGAGCAGTTCTTC. This translates into CASGGSSANNEQFF.

This chain connects TRBV5-1 to TRBJ2-7; TRBD2 aligns across 14 bases. The junction had 10 bases not matched to a gene; V was cut back by 4 bases and J by 7 bases. The CDR3 consists of 16 residues. The germline V gene has CDR1 SGHRS and CDR2 YFSETQ. This CDR3 is CASSLGGLAGVDEQYF. In DNA, the CDR3 is TGCGCCAGCAGCCTAGGGGGACTAGCGGGAGTGGATGAGCAGTACTTC. Together with reference TRBV5-1 and TRBJ2-7, the CDR3 gives the full variable domain: KAGVTQTPRYLIKTRGQQVTLSCSPISGHRSVSWYQQTPGQGLQFLFEYFSETQRNKGNFPGRFSGRQFSNSRSEMNVSTLELGDSALYLCASSLGGLAGVDEQYFGPGTRLTVT.

The CDR3: CANKQDRNNEQFF. DNA of the CDR3: TGTGCCAACAAACAGGACAGAAACAATGAGCAGTTCTTC. The chain joins TRBV2 to TRBJ2-1; TRBD1 might be the D (6 bases). Germline V gives CDR1 SNHLY, CDR2 FYNNEI. The CDR3 is 13 amino acids. Trimming left V 10 bases short and J 5 bases short, with 15 bases between.

In its sample, this clone was seen once. The chain carries TRBV10-3 and TRBJ2-1; a weak D match, TRBD1 (5 bases). Germline CDR1 reads ENHRY; CDR2 reads SYGVKD. V was shortened by 6 bases and J by 4 bases, with 7 bases between the two germline ends. This CDR3 has 12 amino acids. Here the CDR3 reads CAISRQYNEQFF. CDR3 nucleotides: TGTGCCATCAGCCGACAGTACAATGAGCAGTTCTTC.